These T cell receptor beta chains were read from a single sample in a study of blood T cell repertoires in COVID-19. Data came from immunoSEQ multiplex PCR; TCRdb stores just in-frame clones and leaves some out. The sample lists 150,000 to 200,000 clones; roughly 80% were seen once. The sequencing sample was made of peripheral blood. The receptors were gathered from a human donor in a cohort sampled during active COVID-19. The CDR3 runs from the conserved cysteine through the conserved F or W. Each record gives: V gene, clone size, D gene, J gene, CDR3 protein, CDR3 DNA. The D gene is left open where the match is weak. The size of a clone is reported for some rows only, either as once, few or many, or as a class for expanded clones.

>TRBV2|NA|NA|TRBJ2-7
CASSGVGDEQYF
TGTGCCAGCAGTGGAGTAGGGGACGAGCAGTACTTC
>TRBV19|NA|TRBD2|TRBJ2-3
CASSPSGGEGTDTQYF
TGTGCCAGTAGTCCTAGCGGGGGGGAAGGCACAGATACGCAGTATTTT
>TRBV27|NA|TRBD1|TRBJ1-2
CASSYPSTGKYGYTF
TGTGCCAGCAGTTACCCATCGACAGGGAAATATGGCTACACCTTC
>TRBV24-1|NA|NA|TRBJ1-2
CATSVRRGYTF
TGTGCCACCAGTGTCCGGAGGGGCTACACCTTC
>TRBV2|NA|TRBD2|TRBJ2-7
CASSERGGAYEQYF
TGTGCCAGCAGTGAGCGTGGGGGGGCCTACGAGCAGTACTTC
>TRBV5-6|NA|NA|TRBJ2-5
CASSLEPSRQETQYF
TGTGCCAGCAGCTTGGAGCCATCTAGGCAAGAGACCCAGTACTTC
>TRBV6-5|NA|NA|TRBJ2-6
CARGGEPGANVLTF
TGTGCCCGTGGTGGAGAGCCAGGGGCCAACGTCCTGACTTTC
>TRBV5-1|NA|TRBD1|TRBJ1-2
CASSLPDRGYGYTF
TGCGCCAGCAGCCTCCCGGACAGGGGTTATGGCTACACCTTC
>TRBV12-3/TRBV12-4|NA|NA|TRBJ1-4
CAAGREGEKLFF
TGTGCAGCGGGCAGGGAGGGTGAAAAACTGTTTTTT
>TRBV5-6|few|NA|TRBJ2-7
CASSTRTALYEQYF
TGTGCCAGCAGCACCCGGACAGCTTTGTACGAGCAGTACTTC